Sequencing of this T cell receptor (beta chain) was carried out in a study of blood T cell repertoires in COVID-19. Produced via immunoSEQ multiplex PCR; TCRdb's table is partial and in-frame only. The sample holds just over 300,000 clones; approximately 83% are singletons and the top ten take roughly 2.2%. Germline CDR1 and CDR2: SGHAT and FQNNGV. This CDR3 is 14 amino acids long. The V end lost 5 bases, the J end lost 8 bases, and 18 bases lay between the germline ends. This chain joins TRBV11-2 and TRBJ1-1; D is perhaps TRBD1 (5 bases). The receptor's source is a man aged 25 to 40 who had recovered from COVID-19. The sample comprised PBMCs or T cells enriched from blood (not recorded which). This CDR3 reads CASSIGGAPKEAFF. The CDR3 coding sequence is TGTGCCAGCAGCATCGGGGGAGCCCCAAAAGAAGCTTTCTTT.